Listed below are T cell receptor beta chains from one sample, sequenced in a study of HIV-infected patients and healthy controls. TCRdb independently ran MiXCR on the 5' RACE reads; one entry per CDR3 protein. The table includes about 19,000 distinct CDR3 sequences, more than 8% detected once. The sequencing input was blood. These receptor sequences come from an adult in good health. Both conserved end residues are part of each CDR3. D genes are given only for firm matches. Where a row states a size, it is once, few, many or the class of an expanded clone; other rows omit it.

cdr3_nt: TGTGCCACCAGCAGAGATCTACTAGCGGGAGCCAATGAGCAGTTCTTC; cdr3_aa: CATSRDLLAGANEQFF; j_call: TRBJ2-1; clone_size: many; d_call: TRBD2; v_call: TRBV15
cdr3_nt: TGTGCCAGCAGTACCATGAAGGGGTCCCACTACAATGAGCAGTTCTTC; cdr3_aa: CASSTMKGSHYNEQFF; j_call: TRBJ2-1; clone_size: many; d_call: NA; v_call: TRBV28
cdr3_nt: TGTGCCAGCAGTTACTCAAGGGACTCTAATTCACCCCTCCACTTT; cdr3_aa: CASSYSRDSNSPLHF; j_call: TRBJ1-6; clone_size: medium-sized; d_call: NA; v_call: TRBV6-6
cdr3_nt: TGTGCCACCAGTGATTCATTAACTAACTATGGCTACACCTTC; cdr3_aa: CATSDSLTNYGYTF; j_call: TRBJ1-2; clone_size: NA; d_call: NA; v_call: TRBV24-1
cdr3_nt: TGTGCCAGCACCGTGGGGGCGGCAGGGTCCGCTGAAGCTTTCTTT; cdr3_aa: CASTVGAAGSAEAFF; j_call: TRBJ1-1; clone_size: many; d_call: NA; v_call: TRBV28
cdr3_nt: TGTGCCAGCTCACCGGGACGGGACTCCTACGAGCAGTACTTC; cdr3_aa: CASSPGRDSYEQYF; j_call: TRBJ2-7; clone_size: medium-sized; d_call: NA; v_call: TRBV18
cdr3_nt: TGTGCCAGCAGCCAAGAAGCGGGGGGGCCCAATGAGCAGTTCTTC; cdr3_aa: CASSQEAGGPNEQFF; j_call: TRBJ2-1; clone_size: NA; d_call: TRBD2; v_call: TRBV4-2
cdr3_nt: TGTGCCAGCAGGAGACAGGGTTTGGAAGCTTTCTTT; cdr3_aa: CASRRQGLEAFF; j_call: TRBJ1-1; clone_size: many; d_call: TRBD1; v_call: TRBV7-2
cdr3_nt: TGCGCCAGCTTGGTTGACAGCTGGGGTACTGAAGCTTTCTTT; cdr3_aa: CASLVDSWGTEAFF; j_call: TRBJ1-1; clone_size: NA; d_call: NA; v_call: TRBV5-1
cdr3_nt: TGTGCCAGCAGCTTAACTCAGGGGAGGGGAACTGAAGCTTTCTTT; cdr3_aa: CASSLTQGRGTEAFF; j_call: TRBJ1-1; clone_size: many; d_call: NA; v_call: TRBV7-9
cdr3_nt: TGTGCCAGCAGCTTTAGCCTTAACATGAACACTGAAGCTTTCTTT; cdr3_aa: CASSFSLNMNTEAFF; j_call: TRBJ1-1; clone_size: NA; d_call: NA; v_call: TRBV5-4
cdr3_nt: TGTGCCCTGAGATTGGTAGCGTACCCCTACAATGAGCAGTTCTTC; cdr3_aa: CALRLVAYPYNEQFF; j_call: TRBJ2-1; clone_size: many; d_call: NA; v_call: TRBV6-2/TRBV6-3
cdr3_nt: TGTGCCATCAGAAAGCGGGACAAGCTGAACTATGGCTACACCTTC; cdr3_aa: CAIRKRDKLNYGYTF; j_call: TRBJ1-2; clone_size: NA; d_call: NA; v_call: TRBV10-3
cdr3_nt: TGTGCCAAATCTAAGGGGACATTGAGGGAAAAACTGTTTTTT; cdr3_aa: CAKSKGTLREKLFF; j_call: TRBJ1-4; clone_size: many; d_call: NA; v_call: TRBV12-3/TRBV12-4
cdr3_nt: TGTGCCAGCAGCTTGGGGAGAGAGCAGTACTTC; cdr3_aa: CASSLGREQYF; j_call: TRBJ2-7; clone_size: few; d_call: NA; v_call: TRBV5-4
cdr3_nt: TGTGCCAGCCAAGAGAGCAACACAGATACGCAGTATTTT; cdr3_aa: CASQESNTDTQYF; j_call: TRBJ2-3; clone_size: medium-sized; d_call: NA; v_call: TRBV28
cdr3_nt: TGTGCCAGCAGCTTAGGGGGAGCGGATACGCAGTATTTT; cdr3_aa: CASSLGGADTQYF; j_call: TRBJ2-3; clone_size: many; d_call: NA; v_call: TRBV7-7
cdr3_nt: TGTGCCAGCAGCTCGGGACGGCGGCCAGATACGCAGTATTTT; cdr3_aa: CASSSGRRPDTQYF; j_call: TRBJ2-3; clone_size: many; d_call: NA; v_call: TRBV7-2
cdr3_nt: TGTGCCAGCAGCCGCACAGGGGGCCTAGCGCAGTACGAGCAGTATTTT; cdr3_aa: CASSRTGGLAQYEQYF; j_call: TRBJ2-3; clone_size: many; d_call: TRBD1; v_call: TRBV28
cdr3_nt: TGCGCCAGCAGCCAAGATTGGGCTAGCGGGGGGGCTAGGGCAGATACGCAGTATTTT; cdr3_aa: CASSQDWASGGARADTQYF; j_call: TRBJ2-3; clone_size: many; d_call: TRBD2; v_call: TRBV4-3
cdr3_nt: TGCGCCAGCAGCTTGGACAGGGGTCAGAAGCAGTATTTT; cdr3_aa: CASSLDRGQKQYF; j_call: TRBJ2-3; clone_size: many; d_call: TRBD1; v_call: TRBV5-1
cdr3_nt: TGCAGTGCCCGGGGACTGACAACAGATACGCAGTATTTT; cdr3_aa: CSARGLTTDTQYF; j_call: TRBJ2-3; clone_size: many; d_call: NA; v_call: TRBV20-1
cdr3_nt: TGTGCCAGCAGTCGTACGGGGGCCGCACAAGAGACCCAGTACTTC; cdr3_aa: CASSRTGAAQETQYF; j_call: TRBJ2-5; clone_size: many; d_call: NA; v_call: TRBV6-6
cdr3_nt: TGCAGTGCTAGAGATTTCGGACTGGGGGGACAGACCTTACCCCAGCATTTT; cdr3_aa: CSARDFGLGGQTLPQHF; j_call: TRBJ1-5; clone_size: few; d_call: TRBD1; v_call: TRBV20-1
cdr3_nt: TGTGCCAGCAGTTCCCCCAGGGGGCGCGGGAATCAGCCCCAGCATTTT; cdr3_aa: CASSSPRGRGNQPQHF; j_call: TRBJ1-5; clone_size: NA; d_call: TRBD1; v_call: TRBV28
cdr3_nt: TGTGCCAGTAGTGTCCCCGGGACAATATATGAGCAGTTCTTC; cdr3_aa: CASSVPGTIYEQFF; j_call: TRBJ2-1; clone_size: NA; d_call: NA; v_call: TRBV19
cdr3_nt: TGTGCCAGCAGCTTTAGGATGACGGCGGCGAACACTGAAGCTTTCTTT; cdr3_aa: CASSFRMTAANTEAFF; j_call: TRBJ1-1; clone_size: NA; d_call: NA; v_call: TRBV7-9
cdr3_nt: TGTGCCAGCAGTCTCAGACTAGCGGGGGGGCAGGATACGCAGTATTTT; cdr3_aa: CASSLRLAGGQDTQYF; j_call: TRBJ2-3; clone_size: NA; d_call: TRBD2; v_call: TRBV12-3/TRBV12-4
cdr3_nt: TGTGCCAGCAGTTCCGACAGATTGAACACTGAAGCTTTCTTT; cdr3_aa: CASSSDRLNTEAFF; j_call: TRBJ1-1; clone_size: NA; d_call: NA; v_call: TRBV2
cdr3_nt: TGTGCCAGCAGCTTACACGGGACAGCGGCTACGCAGTATTTT; cdr3_aa: CASSLHGTAATQYF; j_call: TRBJ2-3; clone_size: many; d_call: TRBD1; v_call: TRBV13
cdr3_nt: TGTGCCAGTACCGACGCGTACAGCTCCCGGGATACGCAGTATTTT; cdr3_aa: CASTDAYSSRDTQYF; j_call: TRBJ2-3; clone_size: few; d_call: NA; v_call: TRBV19
cdr3_nt: TGCAGCGTAGGGGGGGGTAGCAATCAGCCCCAGCATTTT; cdr3_aa: CSVGGGSNQPQHF; j_call: TRBJ1-5; clone_size: many; d_call: NA; v_call: TRBV29-1
cdr3_nt: TGTGCCAGCAGCTCAGACAGGGTCTTGGCGAGCACAGATACGCAGTATTTT; cdr3_aa: CASSSDRVLASTDTQYF; j_call: TRBJ2-3; clone_size: many; d_call: TRBD1; v_call: TRBV7-9
cdr3_nt: TGTGCCAGCAGTCCCCGGTTGAGGGTACGCGAGCAGTACTTC; cdr3_aa: CASSPRLRVREQYF; j_call: TRBJ2-7; clone_size: few; d_call: NA; v_call: TRBV12-3/TRBV12-4
cdr3_nt: TGTGCCAGCAGTTTTGACAGTTCCTATGGCTACACCTTC; cdr3_aa: CASSFDSSYGYTF; j_call: TRBJ1-2; clone_size: many; d_call: NA; v_call: TRBV27
cdr3_nt: TGTGCCAGCAGTTCGGGCTTCTCCTACGAGCAGTACTTC; cdr3_aa: CASSSGFSYEQYF; j_call: TRBJ2-7; clone_size: NA; d_call: NA; v_call: TRBV7-2
cdr3_nt: TGTGCCAGCAGCCAGGCCGGGACAGGGCTACACGAGCAGTACTTC; cdr3_aa: CASSQAGTGLHEQYF; j_call: TRBJ2-7; clone_size: many; d_call: TRBD1; v_call: TRBV3-1
cdr3_nt: TGCAGCGTCTTCGACAGGGCGAACACCGGGGAGCTGTTTTTT; cdr3_aa: CSVFDRANTGELFF; j_call: TRBJ2-2; clone_size: NA; d_call: TRBD1; v_call: TRBV29-1
cdr3_nt: TGTGCCAGCAGTTACGACCCCTCGGGACAGGGCCTCACAGATACGCAGTATTTT; cdr3_aa: CASSYDPSGQGLTDTQYF; j_call: TRBJ2-3; clone_size: medium-sized; d_call: TRBD1; v_call: TRBV6-2/TRBV6-3
cdr3_nt: TGTGCCATCAGTCCCGGGACTAGCGGGGGAGATACGCAGTATTTT; cdr3_aa: CAISPGTSGGDTQYF; j_call: TRBJ2-3; clone_size: few; d_call: TRBD2; v_call: TRBV10-3
cdr3_nt: TGTGCCAGCAGTGACCGGGGGCGCGGCTATGGCTACACCTTC; cdr3_aa: CASSDRGRGYGYTF; j_call: TRBJ1-2; clone_size: many; d_call: NA; v_call: TRBV12-3/TRBV12-4
cdr3_nt: TGCGCCAGCAGCCATCAAAGGGGGGGTAGCGGGAGTAGCACAGATACGCAGTATTTT; cdr3_aa: CASSHQRGGSGSSTDTQYF; j_call: TRBJ2-3; clone_size: many; d_call: TRBD2; v_call: TRBV4-3
cdr3_nt: TGTGCCAGCGGGGGGAGCTATAGCAATCAGCCCCAGCATTTT; cdr3_aa: CASGGSYSNQPQHF; j_call: TRBJ1-5; clone_size: many; d_call: NA; v_call: TRBV12-3/TRBV12-4
cdr3_nt: TGTGCCAGCAGCCCGAGGCAGGGGGCTTCTGGTTACACCTTC; cdr3_aa: CASSPRQGASGYTF; j_call: TRBJ1-2; clone_size: many; d_call: TRBD1; v_call: TRBV7-9
cdr3_nt: TGTGCCAGCAGCCTAACAACAGGGGGCTACAATGAGCAGTTCTTC; cdr3_aa: CASSLTTGGYNEQFF; j_call: TRBJ2-1; clone_size: many; d_call: TRBD1; v_call: TRBV12-3/TRBV12-4
cdr3_nt: TGTGCCAGCAGTCCCCGGTCTACTAATGAAAAACTGTTTTTT; cdr3_aa: CASSPRSTNEKLFF; j_call: TRBJ1-4; clone_size: many; d_call: NA; v_call: TRBV6-5
cdr3_nt: TGTGCCAGCTCACCCTTCTTTCCCCGCAATGAGCAGTTCTTC; cdr3_aa: CASSPFFPRNEQFF; j_call: TRBJ2-1; clone_size: many; d_call: NA; v_call: TRBV18
cdr3_nt: TGTGCCAGCAGTTACTCGCCAGGCACAGATACGCAGTATTTT; cdr3_aa: CASSYSPGTDTQYF; j_call: TRBJ2-3; clone_size: medium-sized; d_call: NA; v_call: TRBV6-5
cdr3_nt: TGTGCCAGCAGTTTAGGCAGGGGATTCTCACCCCTCCACTTT; cdr3_aa: CASSLGRGFSPLHF; j_call: TRBJ1-6; clone_size: once; d_call: NA; v_call: TRBV12-3/TRBV12-4